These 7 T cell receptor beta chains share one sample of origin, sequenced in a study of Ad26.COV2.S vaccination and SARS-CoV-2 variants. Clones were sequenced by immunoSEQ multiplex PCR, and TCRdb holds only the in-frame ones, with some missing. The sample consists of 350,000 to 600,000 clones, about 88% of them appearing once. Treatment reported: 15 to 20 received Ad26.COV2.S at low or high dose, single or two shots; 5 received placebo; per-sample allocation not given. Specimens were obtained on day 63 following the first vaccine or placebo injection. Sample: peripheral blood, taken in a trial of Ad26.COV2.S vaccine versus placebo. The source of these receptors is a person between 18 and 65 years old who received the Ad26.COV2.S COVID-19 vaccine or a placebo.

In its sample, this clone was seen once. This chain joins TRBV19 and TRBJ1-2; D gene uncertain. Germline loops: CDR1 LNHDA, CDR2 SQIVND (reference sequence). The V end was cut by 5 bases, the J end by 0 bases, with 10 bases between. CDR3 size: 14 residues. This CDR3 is CASSASITNYGYTF. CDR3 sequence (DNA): TGTGCCAGTAGTGCGAGCATTACTAACTATGGCTACACCTTC.

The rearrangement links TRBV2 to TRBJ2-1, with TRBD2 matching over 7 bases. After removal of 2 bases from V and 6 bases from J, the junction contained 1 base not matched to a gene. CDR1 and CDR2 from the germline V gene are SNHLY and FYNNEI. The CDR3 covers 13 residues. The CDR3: CASSERLANEQFF. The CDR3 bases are TGTGCCAGCAGTGAACGACTAGCCAATGAGCAGTTCTTC. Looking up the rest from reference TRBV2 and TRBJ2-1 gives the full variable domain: EPEVTQTPSHQVTQMGQEVILRCVPISNHLYFYWYRQILGQKVEFLVSFYNNEISEKSEIFDDQFSVERPDGSNFTLKIRSTKLEDSAMYFCASSERLANEQFFGPGTRLTVL.

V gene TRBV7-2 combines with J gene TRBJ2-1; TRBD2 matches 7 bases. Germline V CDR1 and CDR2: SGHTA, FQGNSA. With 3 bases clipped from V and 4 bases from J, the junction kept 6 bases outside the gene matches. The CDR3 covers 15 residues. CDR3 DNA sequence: TGTGCCAGCAGCTTCAGCGGGAATCGGTACAATGAGCAGTTCTTC. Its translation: CASSFSGNRYNEQFF.

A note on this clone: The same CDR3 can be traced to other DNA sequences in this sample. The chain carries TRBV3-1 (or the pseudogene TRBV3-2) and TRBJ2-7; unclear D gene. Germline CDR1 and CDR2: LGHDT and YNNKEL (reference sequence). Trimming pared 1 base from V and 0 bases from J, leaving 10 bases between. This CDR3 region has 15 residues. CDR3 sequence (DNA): TGTGCCAGCAGCCAAGGTTCGTCATACTCCTACGAGCAGTACTTC. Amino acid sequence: CASSQGSSYSYEQYF.

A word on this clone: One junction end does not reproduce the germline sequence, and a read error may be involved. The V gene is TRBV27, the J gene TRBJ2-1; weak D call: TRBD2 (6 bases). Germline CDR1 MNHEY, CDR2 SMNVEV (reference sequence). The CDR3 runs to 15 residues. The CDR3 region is CASSLERASSNEQFF. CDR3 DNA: TGTGCCAGCAGTTTAGAGCGGGCCTCCTCCAATGAGCAGTTCTTC.

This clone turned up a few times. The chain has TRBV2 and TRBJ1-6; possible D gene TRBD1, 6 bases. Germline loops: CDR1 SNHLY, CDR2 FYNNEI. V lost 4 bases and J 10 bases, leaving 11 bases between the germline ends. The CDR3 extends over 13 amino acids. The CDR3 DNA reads TGTGCCAGCAGTGGTACAGGGTCGTCACCCCTCCACTTT. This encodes CASSGTGSSPLHF.

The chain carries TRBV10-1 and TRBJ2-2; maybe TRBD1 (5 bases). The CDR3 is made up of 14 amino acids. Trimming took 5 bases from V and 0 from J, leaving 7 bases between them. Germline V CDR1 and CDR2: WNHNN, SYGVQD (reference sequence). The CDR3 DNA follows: TGCGCCAGCAGTCGACAGTCGAACACCGGGGAGCTGTTTTTT. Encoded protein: CASSRQSNTGELFF.